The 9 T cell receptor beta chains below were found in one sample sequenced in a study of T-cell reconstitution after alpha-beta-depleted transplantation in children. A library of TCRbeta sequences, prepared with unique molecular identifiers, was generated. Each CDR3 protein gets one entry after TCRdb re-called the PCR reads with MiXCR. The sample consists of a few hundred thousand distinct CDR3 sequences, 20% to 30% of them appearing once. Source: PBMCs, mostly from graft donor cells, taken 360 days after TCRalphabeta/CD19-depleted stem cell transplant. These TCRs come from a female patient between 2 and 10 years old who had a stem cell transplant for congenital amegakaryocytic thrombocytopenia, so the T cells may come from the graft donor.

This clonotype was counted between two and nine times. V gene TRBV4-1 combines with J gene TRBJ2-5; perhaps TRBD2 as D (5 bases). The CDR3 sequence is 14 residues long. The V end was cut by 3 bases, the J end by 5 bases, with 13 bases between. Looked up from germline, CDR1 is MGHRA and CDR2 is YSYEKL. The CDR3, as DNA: TGCGCCAGCAGCCAGGTAGACTATGGGGAGACCCAGTACTTC. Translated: CASSQVDYGETQYF.

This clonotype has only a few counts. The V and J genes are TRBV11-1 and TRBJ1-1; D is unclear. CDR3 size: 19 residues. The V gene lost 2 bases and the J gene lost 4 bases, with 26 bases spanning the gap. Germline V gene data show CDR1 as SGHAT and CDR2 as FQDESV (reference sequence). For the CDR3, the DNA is TGTGCCAGCAGCTTACCTACCCCACCTCTCAGGTTTTTAGTCACTGAAGCTTTCTTT. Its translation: CASSLPTPPLRFLVTEAFF.

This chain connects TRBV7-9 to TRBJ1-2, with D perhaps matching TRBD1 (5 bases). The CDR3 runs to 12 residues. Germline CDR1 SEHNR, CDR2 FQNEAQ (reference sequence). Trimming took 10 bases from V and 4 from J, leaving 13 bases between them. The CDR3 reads CAIPLDSYGYTF. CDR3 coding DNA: TGTGCCATTCCCCTCGACAGCTATGGCTACACCTTC.

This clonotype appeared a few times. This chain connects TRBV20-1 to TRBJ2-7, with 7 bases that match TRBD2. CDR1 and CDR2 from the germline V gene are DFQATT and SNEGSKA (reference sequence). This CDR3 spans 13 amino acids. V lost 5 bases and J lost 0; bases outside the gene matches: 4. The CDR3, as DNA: TGCAGTGCTCGGGGGGTAAGCTCCTACGAGCAGTACTTC. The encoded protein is CSARGVSSYEQYF.

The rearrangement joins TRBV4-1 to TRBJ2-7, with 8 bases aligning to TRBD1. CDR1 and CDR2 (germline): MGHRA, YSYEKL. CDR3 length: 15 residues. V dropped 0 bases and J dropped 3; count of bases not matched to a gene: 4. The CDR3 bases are TGCGCCAGCAGCCAAGATGGGACAGGCGGCTACGAGCAGTACTTC. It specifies CASSQDGTGGYEQYF.

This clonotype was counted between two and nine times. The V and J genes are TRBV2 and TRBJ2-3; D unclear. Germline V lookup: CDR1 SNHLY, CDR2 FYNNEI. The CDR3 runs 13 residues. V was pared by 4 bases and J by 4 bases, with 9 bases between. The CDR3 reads CASSGLDPDTQYF. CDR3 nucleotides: TGTGCCAGCAGTGGCCTAGATCCAGATACGCAGTATTTT.

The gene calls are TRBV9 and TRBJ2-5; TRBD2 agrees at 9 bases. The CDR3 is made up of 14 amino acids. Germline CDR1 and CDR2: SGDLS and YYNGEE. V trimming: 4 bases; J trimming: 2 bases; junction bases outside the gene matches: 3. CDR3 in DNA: TGTGCCAGCAGCATTAGCGGGGGTCAAGAGACCCAGTACTTC. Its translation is CASSISGGQETQYF.

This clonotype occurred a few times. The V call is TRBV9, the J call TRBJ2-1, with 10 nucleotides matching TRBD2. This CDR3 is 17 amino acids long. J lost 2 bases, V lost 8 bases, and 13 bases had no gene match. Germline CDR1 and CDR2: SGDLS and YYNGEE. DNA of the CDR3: TGTGCCAGTTCCCTAGCGGGAGCTAACTCAGCCTACAATGAGCAGTTCTTC. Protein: CASSLAGANSAYNEQFF.

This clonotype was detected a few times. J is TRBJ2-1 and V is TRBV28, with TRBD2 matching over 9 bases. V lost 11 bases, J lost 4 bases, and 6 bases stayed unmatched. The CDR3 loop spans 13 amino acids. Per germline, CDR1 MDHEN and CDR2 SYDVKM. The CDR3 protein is CACLAGNYNEQFF. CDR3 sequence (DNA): TGTGCCTGCCTAGCGGGGAATTACAATGAGCAGTTCTTC.